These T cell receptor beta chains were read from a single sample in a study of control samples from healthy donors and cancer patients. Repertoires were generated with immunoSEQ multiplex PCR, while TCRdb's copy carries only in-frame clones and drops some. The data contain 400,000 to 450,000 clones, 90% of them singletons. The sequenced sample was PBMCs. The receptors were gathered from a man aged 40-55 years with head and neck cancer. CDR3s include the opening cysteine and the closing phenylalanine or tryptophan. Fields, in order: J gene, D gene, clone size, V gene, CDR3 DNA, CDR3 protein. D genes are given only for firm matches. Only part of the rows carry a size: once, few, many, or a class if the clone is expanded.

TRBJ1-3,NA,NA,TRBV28,TGTGCCAGCAATCAACCCGGGCGAAACACCATATATTTT,CASNQPGRNTIYF
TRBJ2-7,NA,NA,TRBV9,TGTGCCAGCAGCCCGACTAGTAATGAGATCGAGCAGTACTTC,CASSPTSNEIEQYF
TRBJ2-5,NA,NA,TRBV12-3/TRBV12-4,TGTGCCAGCAGTTTCGGGGGGCCAGAGACCCAGTACTTC,CASSFGGPETQYF
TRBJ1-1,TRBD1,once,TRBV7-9,TGTGCCAGCAGCCTTCGGCAGGGGGCTGACACTGAAGCTTTCTTT,CASSLRQGADTEAFF
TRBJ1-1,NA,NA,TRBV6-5,TGTGCCAGCATGGGAAGATCTCGGTACACTGAAGCTTTCTTT,CASMGRSRYTEAFF
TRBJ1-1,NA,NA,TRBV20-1,TGCAGTGCTAGACGGAACACTGAAGCTTTCTTT,CSARRNTEAFF
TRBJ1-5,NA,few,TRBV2,TGTGCCAGCAGTGATACCGGGGCGCGTCAGCCCCAGCATTTT,CASSDTGARQPQHF
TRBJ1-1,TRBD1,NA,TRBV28,TGTGCCAGCCATGGACAGGTTGAAGCTTTCTTT,CASHGQVEAFF
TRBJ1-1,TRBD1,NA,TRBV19,TGTGCCAGTAAAAGGACAGGGAACACTGAAGCTTTCTTT,CASKRTGNTEAFF
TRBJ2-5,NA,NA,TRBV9,TGTGCCAGCAGCCCCCCTTACCGAGAGACCCAGTACTTC,CASSPPYRETQYF
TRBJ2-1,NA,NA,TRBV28,TGTGCCACCACAACTAGTTTCTTAGGTCAGTTCTTC,CATTTSFLGQFF
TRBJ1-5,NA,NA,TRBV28,TGTGCCAGCAGTTTGGGGGCCGACCGGGAGAATCAGCCCCAGCATTTT,CASSLGADRENQPQHF
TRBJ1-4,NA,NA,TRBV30,TGTGCCTGGAGTGTAGGAGGAACTAATGAAAAACTGTTTTTT,CAWSVGGTNEKLFF
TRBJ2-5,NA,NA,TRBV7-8,TGTGCCAGCAGCTTAGCGGGGGGGGCAGCTGAAGAGACCCAGTACTTC,CASSLAGGAAEETQYF
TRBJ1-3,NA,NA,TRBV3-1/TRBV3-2,TGTGCCAGCAGCCGAGGTAGTTTGGCCTCTGGAAACACCATATATTTT,CASSRGSLASGNTIYF
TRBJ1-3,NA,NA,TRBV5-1,TGCGCCAGCAGCTTGGCCGGACACCAATCGGGAAACACCATATATTTT,CASSLAGHQSGNTIYF
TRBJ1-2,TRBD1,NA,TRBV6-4,TGTGCCAGCAGTGATGGGGGACAGGGGAATGGCTACACCTTC,CASSDGGQGNGYTF
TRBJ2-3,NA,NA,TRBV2,TGTGCCAGCAGCCTCGCTACAGATACGCAGTATTTT,CASSLATDTQYF
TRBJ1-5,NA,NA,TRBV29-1,TGCAGCGTTGCTGACAGCCGGAGCAATCAGCCCCAGCATTTT,CSVADSRSNQPQHF
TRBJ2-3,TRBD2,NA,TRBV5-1,TGCGCCAGCAGCTTGGAGATAACTAGCGGGGGCACAGATACGCAGTATTTT,CASSLEITSGGTDTQYF
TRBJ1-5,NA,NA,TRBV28,TGTGCCAGCAGTTTAAACCGTGGGCAGGGTGGTGAGCCCCAGCATTTT,CASSLNRGQGGEPQHF
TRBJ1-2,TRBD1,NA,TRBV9,TGTGCCAGCAGCGGGACAGGTCAAAGTGGCTACACCTTC,CASSGTGQSGYTF
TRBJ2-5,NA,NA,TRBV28,TGTGCCAGCAGCCTCGCCCAGGTGGGGACCCAGTACTTC,CASSLAQVGTQYF
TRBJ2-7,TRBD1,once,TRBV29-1,TGCAGCGTTGAAGGGGGACAGGGTGACGAGCAGTACTTC,CSVEGGQGDEQYF
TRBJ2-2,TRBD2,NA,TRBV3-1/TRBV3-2,TGTGCCAGCACCGGGACTAGCGGGGGGGCCTCGAACACCGGGGAGCTGTTTTTT,CASTGTSGGASNTGELFF
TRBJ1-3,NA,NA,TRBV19,TGTGCCAGCGGGGTGGGGTCTGGAAACACCATATATTTT,CASGVGSGNTIYF
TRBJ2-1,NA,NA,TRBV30,TGTGCCTGGGGCGGTTACAATGAGCAGTTCTTC,CAWGGYNEQFF
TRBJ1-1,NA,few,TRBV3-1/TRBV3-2,TGTGCCAGCAGCCCTGCTTTGGGACAAAAGAACACTGAAGCTTTCTTT,CASSPALGQKNTEAFF
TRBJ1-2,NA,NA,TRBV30,TGTGCCTGGGAGACCCAGTCAGCATTCGACTATGGCTACACCTTC,CAWETQSAFDYGYTF
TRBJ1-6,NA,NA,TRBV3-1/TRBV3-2,TGTGCCAGCAGCCCGACAGTTGACTATTCACCCCTCCACTTT,CASSPTVDYSPLHF
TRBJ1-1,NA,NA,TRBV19,TGTGCCAGTAGTTACGACCTCATGAACACTGAAGCTTTCTTT,CASSYDLMNTEAFF
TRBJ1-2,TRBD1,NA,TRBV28,TGTGCCAGCAGTGGCGGGACAGGGGCCTTTGGGTATGGCTACACCTTC,CASSGGTGAFGYGYTF
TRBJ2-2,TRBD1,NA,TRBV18,TGTGCCAGCTCACCAGGGACAGGGGAGGCCACCGGGGAGCTGTTTTTT,CASSPGTGEATGELFF
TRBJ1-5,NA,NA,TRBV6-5,TGTGCCAGCAGAGAGGATCAGGTCAATCAGCCCCAGCATTTT,CASREDQVNQPQHF
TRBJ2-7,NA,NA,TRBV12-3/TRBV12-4,TGTGCCAGCAGTCCCCAGGGATATGGCGAGCAGTACTTC,CASSPQGYGEQYF
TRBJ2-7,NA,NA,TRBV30,TGTGCCTGGAGTGTAGGGGGCGGGAGCTACGAGCAGTACTTC,CAWSVGGGSYEQYF
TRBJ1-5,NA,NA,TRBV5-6,TGTGCCAGCAGCTTGTGGCGAGGGGTTGGCAATCAGCCCCAGCATTTT,CASSLWRGVGNQPQHF
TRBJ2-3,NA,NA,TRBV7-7,TGTGCTAGCAGCGCCAGGGGGGAAGACACAGATACGCAGTATTTT,CASSARGEDTDTQYF
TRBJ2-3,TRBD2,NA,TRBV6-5,TGTGCCAGCAGGTATAGCGGGGCCGTCACAGATACGCAGTATTTT,CASRYSGAVTDTQYF
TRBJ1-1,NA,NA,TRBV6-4,TGTGCCAGCAGTGTCGAATCGGGGATGAACACTGAAGCTTTCTTT,CASSVESGMNTEAFF
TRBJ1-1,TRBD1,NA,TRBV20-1,TGCAGTGCTAGTTACGAACAGGGGGCGTACCAAGCTTTCTTT,CSASYEQGAYQAFF
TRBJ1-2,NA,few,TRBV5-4,TGTGCCAGCAGCTTGGAGGGCCGGAGGTCCCTCTATGGCTACACCTTC,CASSLEGRRSLYGYTF
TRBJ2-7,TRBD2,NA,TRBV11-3,TGTGCCAGCAGCTTAATGGGACTAGGGGATTCCGAGCAGTACTTC,CASSLMGLGDSEQYF
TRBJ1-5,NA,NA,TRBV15,TGTGCCACCAGCAGAGACCGATCAGTGGGCCAGCCCCAGCATTTT,CATSRDRSVGQPQHF
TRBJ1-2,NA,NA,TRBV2,TGTGCCAGCAGGGAGAACAGCTATGGCTACACCTTC,CASRENSYGYTF
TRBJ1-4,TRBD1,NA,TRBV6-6,TGTGCCAGCAGGGATCGGACAGGGGATCGAGAAAAACTGTTTTTT,CASRDRTGDREKLFF
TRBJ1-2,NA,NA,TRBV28,TGTGCCAGCAGTCCAGAGACCCTCTATGGCTACACCTTC,CASSPETLYGYTF
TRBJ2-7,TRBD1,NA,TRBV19,TGTGCCAGTAGTTCGACAGGGGTGACCTACGAGCAGTACTTC,CASSSTGVTYEQYF
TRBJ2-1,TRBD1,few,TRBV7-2,TGTGCCAGCAGCTCTTGGGGGACAGGGGGCAGGAATGAGCAGTTCTTC,CASSSWGTGGRNEQFF
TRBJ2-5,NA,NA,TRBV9,TGTGCCAGCAGCGTAGGACAGGCCCAAGAGACCCAGTACTTC,CASSVGQAQETQYF
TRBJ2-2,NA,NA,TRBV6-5,TGTGCCAGCACCCCAGGACTTCTTTTCACCGGGGAGCTGTTTTTT,CASTPGLLFTGELFF
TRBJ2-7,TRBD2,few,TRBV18,TGTGCCAGCTCACCGATGCGGGGGGGCCTCGAGCAGTACTTC,CASSPMRGGLEQYF